This T cell receptor (beta chain) was recorded in a study of CD8 T cells in ankylosing spondylitis. Study results and caveats: Blood from ankylosing spondylitis patients appeared to carry a characteristic roughly eight-variant TCR beta motif.

Generation of TCR beta libraries employed quantitative 5'-RACE incorporating molecular barcodes. TCRdb itself ran the 5' RACE reads through MiXCR, one entry per CDR3 protein. The repertoire consists of more than 600,000 distinct CDR3 sequences, with 15% to 20% occurring once and the leading ten covering under 20%. Trimming took 2 bases from V and 4 from J, leaving 10 bases between them. Germline V gene sequence: CDR1 DFQATT, CDR2 SNEGSKA (reference sequence). The CDR3 extends over 13 amino acids. Note on this clonotype: Its antigen is undetermined.

The receptor's source is a male donor with ankylosing spondylitis. The chain uses TRBV20-1 and TRBJ2-3; D not certain. Sequencing input: blood, either unsorted or a sorted T cell fraction (not recorded which). The CDR3 sequence is CSARPRSSDTQYF. CDR3 DNA sequence: TGCAGTGCTAGACCCAGGAGCTCAGATACGCAGTATTTT.